A selection of T cell receptor beta chains follows, all from one sample in a study of T cells in Graves' hyperthyroidism and ophthalmopathy. TCRdb passed the multiplex PCR reads through MiXCR, listing each CDR3 protein once. The repertoire holds 550,000 to 800,000 distinct CDR3 sequences, with approximately 16% as singletons. Sequenced material: blood. The receptors here all came from a man between 18 and 29 years old with Graves' hyperthyroidism. Both conserved end residues are part of each CDR3. Fields, in order: V gene, clone size, D gene, J gene, CDR3 DNA, CDR3 protein. The D gene is left open where the match is weak. Clone size, where shown, is once, few, many, or a class for clones that have expanded.

TRBV20-1	NA	NA	TRBJ2-1	TGCAGTGCTAGAGAGGGCGGCGGTGAGCAGTTCTTC	CSAREGGGEQFF
TRBV6-1	few	NA	TRBJ1-5	NA	CASSRAGPQHF
TRBV5-1	NA	TRBD1	TRBJ2-2	TGCGCCAGCAGAGGGACAGCGGTCACCGGGGAGCTGTTTTTT	CASRGTAVTGELFF
TRBV2	NA	TRBD1	TRBJ1-5	TGTGCCAGCAGACCCGGGACAGGCTTTAGCAATCAGCCCCAGCATTTT	CASRPGTGFSNQPQHF
TRBV6-1	NA	NA	TRBJ1-5	TGTGCCAGCAGACGCGGCAGGGGTGGCCAGCCCCAGCATTTT	CASRRGRGGQPQHF
TRBV5-1	NA	TRBD2	TRBJ2-5	TGCGCCAGCAGCGTCCTAAGGACTAGCGGGAGCCCGACCCAAGAGACCCAGTACTTC	CASSVLRTSGSPTQETQYF
TRBV13	NA	NA	TRBJ2-7	TGTGCCAGCAGCTTAGGCAATAGGCGGTCCTACGAGCAGTACTTC	CASSLGNRRSYEQYF
TRBV7-2	few	NA	TRBJ2-3	TGTGCCAGCAGCCCAGGGTTTTGGGGGGCGGGGACCACAGATACGCAGTATTTT	CASSPGFWGAGTTDTQYF
TRBV24-1	few	TRBD1	TRBJ1-1	TGTGCCACCAGTGACCTCGGACAGGCTGAAGCTTTCTTT	CATSDLGQAEAFF
TRBV2	many	NA	TRBJ2-5	TGTGCCAGCAGCGAGGGGGGACGAGAGACCCAGTACTTC	CASSEGGRETQYF
TRBV29-1	many	NA	TRBJ2-3	TGCAGCGCCGAGAGAAGGGATACGCAGTATTTT	CSAERRDTQYF
TRBV4-2	NA	NA	TRBJ2-7	TGTGCCAGCAGCCAAGCACAACAGGGCCCCTACGAGCAGTACTTC	CASSQAQQGPYEQYF
TRBV20-1	many	NA	TRBJ1-1	TGCAGTGCTCGAGACTGGAACACTGAAGCTTTCTTT	CSARDWNTEAFF
TRBV7-9	few	NA	TRBJ2-7	TGTGCCAGCAGCTTAACGAGTGCACGGAACGAGCAGTACTTC	CASSLTSARNEQYF
TRBV11-2	many	NA	TRBJ2-3	TGTGCCAGCAGCCGAGCCTCGGACCTATGGAACACAGATACGCAGTATTTT	CASSRASDLWNTDTQYF
TRBV29-1	NA	TRBD1	TRBJ1-1	TGCAGCGCCGCCGGGACAGGGGCCAGTGAAGCTTTCTTT	CSAAGTGASEAFF